This T cell receptor (beta chain) is from a study of identical twins. Healthy Caucasian individuals made up all the donors. Germline V lookup: CDR1 ENHRY, CDR2 SYGVKD. The ends were cut back, 3 bases at V and 2 bases at J, with 11 bases in the middle. There are 15 residues in the CDR3. One entry per CDR3 protein results from TCRdb running MiXCR on the 5' RACE reads. The sample records approximately 550,000 distinct CDR3 sequences, around 22% being singletons. Study results and caveats: In beta out-of-frame sequences, the excess sharing between twins was weaker. The study found excess low generation probability among twin-shared out-of-frame alpha sequences.

This clonotype appeared a few times. The target antigen is unknown. These same data were also listed under a study on yellow fever vaccine responses in identical twins. That paper states: After vaccination, twins' T cell response reportedly seemed partly convergent, partly personalized.

The sample was CD4+ T cells sorted from blood. The chain is built from TRBV10-3 and TRBJ2-1, with a tentative D call TRBD2 (6 bases). This TCR came from a woman between 18 and 30 years old in good health. This CDR3 reads CAISDPGLAYNEQFF. The CDR3 DNA reads TGTGCCATCAGTGATCCGGGACTGGCCTACAATGAGCAGTTCTTC.